Below, one T cell receptor (beta chain) is given with its context. Its antigen is undetermined. This sample stems from a study of T cell responses to AZD1222 COVID-19 vaccine. The data were produced by immunoSEQ multiplex PCR, yet TCRdb's version contains in-frame clones alone and is incomplete. The repertoire includes some 150,000 clones, 88% of them detected once, and around 2.9% sits in the top ten. Notes on the study in general: White British people made up most donors, females outnumbered males, and clonal diversity was possibly underestimated.

J was trimmed by 6 bases and V by 5 bases; bases with no gene match: 10. CDR1 is MNHEY and CDR2 is SVGEGT in the germline V gene. The CDR3 covers 15 residues. The sequence came from an adult in good health. This chain uses TRBV6-2 or TRBV6-3 with TRBJ1-2; 9 nucleotides align to TRBD1. Sequences were derived from peripheral blood, sampled on day 0 of AZD1222 vaccination. The CDR3 protein is CASSRRTGESDGYTF. CDR3 nucleotides: TGTGCCAGCAGTAGACGGACAGGGGAGTCGGATGGCTACACCTTC.